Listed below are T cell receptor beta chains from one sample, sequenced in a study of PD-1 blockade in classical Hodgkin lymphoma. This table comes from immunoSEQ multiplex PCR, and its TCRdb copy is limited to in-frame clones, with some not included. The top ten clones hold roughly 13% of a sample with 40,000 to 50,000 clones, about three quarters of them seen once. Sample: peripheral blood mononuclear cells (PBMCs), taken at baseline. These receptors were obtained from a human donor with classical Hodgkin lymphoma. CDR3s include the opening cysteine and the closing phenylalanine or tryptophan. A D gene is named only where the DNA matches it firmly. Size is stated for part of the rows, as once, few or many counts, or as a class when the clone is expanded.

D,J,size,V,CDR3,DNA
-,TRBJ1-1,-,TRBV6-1,CASKWADEAFF,TGTGCCAGCAAGTGGGCGGATGAAGCTTTCTTT
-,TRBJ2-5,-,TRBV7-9,CASSLSSPQETQYF,TGTGCCAGCAGCCTAAGTTCGCCGCAAGAGACCCAGTACTTC
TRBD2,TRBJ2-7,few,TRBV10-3,CASGGQGYEQYF,TGTGCCAGCGGGGGTCAAGGCTACGAGCAGTACTTC
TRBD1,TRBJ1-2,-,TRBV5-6,CASSFLTGGSYGYTF,TGTGCCAGCAGCTTCCTAACAGGGGGCAGCTATGGCTACACCTTC
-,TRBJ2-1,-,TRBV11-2,CASSPTGIPLNEQFF,TGTGCCAGCAGCCCGACGGGGATTCCGCTCAATGAGCAGTTCTTC
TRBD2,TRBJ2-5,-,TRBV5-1,CASSIGLAGQETQYF,TGCGCCAGCAGCATCGGACTAGCGGGGCAAGAGACCCAGTACTTC
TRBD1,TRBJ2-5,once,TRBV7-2,CASSLAPTGGADPQETQYF,TGTGCCAGCAGCTTAGCGCCGACAGGGGGCGCCGACCCCCAAGAGACCCAGTACTTC
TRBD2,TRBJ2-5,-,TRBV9,CASSPYVTSGGAGETQYF,TGTGCCAGCAGCCCCTATGTGACTAGCGGGGGGGCGGGGGAGACCCAGTACTTC
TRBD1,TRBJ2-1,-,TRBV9,CASAIGMGTGRDEQFF,TGTGCCAGCGCCATTGGTATGGGGACAGGGCGGGATGAGCAGTTCTTC
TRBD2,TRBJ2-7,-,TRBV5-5,CASSFGLAGGFPTGEQYF,TGTGCCAGCAGCTTTGGACTAGCGGGGGGTTTCCCCACGGGGGAGCAGTACTTC
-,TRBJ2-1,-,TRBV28,CASGGDPTRNEQFF,TGTGCCAGCGGCGGGGACCCTACCCGCAATGAGCAGTTCTTC
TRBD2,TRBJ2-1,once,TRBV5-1,CASSLVAGGLNEQFF,TGCGCCAGCAGCTTGGTAGCGGGGGGGCTCAATGAGCAGTTCTTC
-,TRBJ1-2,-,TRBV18,CASSPAENYGYTF,TGTGCCAGCTCACCCGCAGAGAACTATGGCTACACCTTC
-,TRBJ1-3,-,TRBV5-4,CASSLELGRFSGNTIYF,TGTGCCAGTAGCTTGGAGTTGGGACGGTTCTCTGGAAACACCATATATTTT
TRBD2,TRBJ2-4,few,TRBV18,CASSKDGGTKNIQYF,TGTGCCAGCTCAAAAGACGGGGGGACCAAAAACATTCAGTACTTC
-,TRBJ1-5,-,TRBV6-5,CASSPRGGRGENEHF,TGTGCCAGCAGTCCTCGGGGGGGGCGCGGTGAAAACGAGCATTTT
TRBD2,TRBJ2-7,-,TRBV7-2,CASSSSGENEQYF,TGTGCCAGCAGCTCCAGCGGGGAAAACGAGCAGTACTTC
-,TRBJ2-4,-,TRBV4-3,CASSQEVEDHIQYF,TGCGCCAGCAGCCAAGAGGTCGAGGACCACATTCAGTACTTC
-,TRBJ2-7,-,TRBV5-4,CASSLEGPSSYEQYF,TGTGCCAGCAGCTTGGAGGGACCCTCCTCCTACGAGCAGTACTTC
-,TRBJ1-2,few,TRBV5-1,CASSLVTGLDNYGYTF,TGCGCCAGCAGCTTGGTTACAGGGTTGGACAACTATGGCTACACCTTC
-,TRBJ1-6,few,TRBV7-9,CASSLVETRESPLHF,TGTGCCAGCAGCTTAGTGGAGACGCGAGAGTCACCCCTCCACTTT
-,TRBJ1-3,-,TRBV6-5,CASSHRESGNTIYF,TGTGCCAGCAGTCACAGGGAATCTGGAAACACCATATATTTT
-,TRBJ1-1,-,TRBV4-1,CASSQEGRRGTEAFF,TGCGCCAGCAGCCAAGAAGGCAGACGGGGCACTGAAGCTTTCTTT
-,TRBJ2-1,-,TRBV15,CATSRDGAQSYNEQFF,TGTGCCACCAGCAGAGATGGGGCTCAGTCCTACAATGAGCAGTTCTTC
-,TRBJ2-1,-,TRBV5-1,CASSPGTPLPSEQFF,TGCGCCAGCAGCCCCGGGACACCCCTGCCTAGTGAGCAGTTCTTC
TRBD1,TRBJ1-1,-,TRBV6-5,CASSSGTELTEAFF,TGTGCCAGCAGTTCCGGGACAGAACTCACTGAAGCTTTCTTT
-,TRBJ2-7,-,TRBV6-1,CASSEAQATYEQYF,TGTGCCAGCAGTGAAGCGCAGGCGACCTACGAGCAGTACTTC
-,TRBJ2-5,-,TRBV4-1,CASSLSGGLEEETQYF,TGCGCCAGCAGCCTAAGTGGGGGCCTAGAGGAAGAGACCCAGTACTTC
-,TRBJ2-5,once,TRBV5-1,CASSGGGTGTLGETQYF,TGCGCCAGCAGCGGAGGTGGGACTGGCACTTTAGGGGAGACCCAGTACTTC
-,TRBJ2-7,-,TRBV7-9,CASAGDQTDLDEQYF,TGTGCCAGCGCAGGGGATCAAACGGACCTCGACGAGCAGTACTTC
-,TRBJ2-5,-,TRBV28,CASSLHYDQETQYF,TGTGCCAGCAGTCTCCACTACGACCAAGAGACCCAGTACTTC
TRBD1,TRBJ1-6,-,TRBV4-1,CASSQSGQGGNSPLHF,TGCGCCAGCAGCCAATCTGGACAGGGCGGCAATTCACCCCTCCACTTT
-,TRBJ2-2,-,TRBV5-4,CASSKTAGDTGELFF,TGTGCCAGCAGCAAGACGGCAGGGGACACCGGGGAGCTGTTTTTT
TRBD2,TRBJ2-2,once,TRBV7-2,CASSTSGGAGPGELFF,TGTGCCAGCAGCACTAGCGGGGGGGCCGGTCCCGGGGAGCTGTTTTTT
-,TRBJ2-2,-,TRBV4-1,CASSHSSSPRDTGELFF,TGCGCCAGCAGCCACAGTTCAAGCCCCAGAGATACCGGGGAGCTGTTTTTT
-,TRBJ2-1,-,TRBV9,CASSVVNGVNNEQFF,TGTGCCAGCAGCGTAGTTAACGGGGTGAACAATGAGCAGTTCTTC
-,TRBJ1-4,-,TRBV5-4,CASSQDLEKLFF,TGTGCCAGCAGCCAGGACCTGGAAAAACTGTTTTTT